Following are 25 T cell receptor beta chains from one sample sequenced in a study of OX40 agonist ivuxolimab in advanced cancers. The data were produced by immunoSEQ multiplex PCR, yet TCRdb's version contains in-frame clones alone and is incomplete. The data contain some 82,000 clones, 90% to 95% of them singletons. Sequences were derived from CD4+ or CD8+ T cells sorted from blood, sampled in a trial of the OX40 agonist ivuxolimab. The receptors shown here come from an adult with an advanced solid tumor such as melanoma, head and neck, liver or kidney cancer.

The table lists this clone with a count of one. The CDR3 DNA sequence: TGTGCCAGCAGCTTGGGAAAGGGTGGAGAGACCCAGTACTTC. It yields the protein CASSLGKGGETQYF. J is TRBJ2-5 and V is TRBV5-4; D is unresolved. The length of the CDR3 is 14 residues. Trimming took 0 bases from V and 4 from J, leaving 10 bases between them. Germline V lookup: CDR1 SGHNT, CDR2 YYREEE (reference sequence).

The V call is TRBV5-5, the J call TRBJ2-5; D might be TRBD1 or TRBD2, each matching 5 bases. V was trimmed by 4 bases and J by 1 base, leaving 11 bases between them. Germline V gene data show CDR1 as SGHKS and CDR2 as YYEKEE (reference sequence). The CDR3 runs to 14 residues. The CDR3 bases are TGTGCCAGCAGCCCCGGGACCGCCCAAGAGACCCAGTACTTC. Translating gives CASSPGTAQETQYF.

CDR3 sequence (DNA): TGTGCCAGTAGTATAGATCAACCGAATCAGCCCCAGCATTTT. As protein: CASSIDQPNQPQHF. The rearrangement links TRBV19 to TRBJ1-5; D is undetermined. V gave up 0 bases and J gave up 4 bases, with 7 bases separating them. The CDR3 loop spans 14 amino acids. The germline V gene has CDR1 LNHDA and CDR2 SQIVND (reference sequence).

CDR3 protein: CASSPGQVGTEAFF. DNA of the CDR3: TGTGCCAGCAGCCCAGGGCAGGTCGGCACTGAAGCTTTCTTT. The chain employs TRBV28 and TRBJ1-1, with a tentative D call TRBD1 (5 bases). V was cut by 6 bases and J by 4 bases, with 15 bases left in between. The CDR3 consists of 14 residues. The V gene's germline CDR1 is MDHEN and CDR2 SYDVKM.

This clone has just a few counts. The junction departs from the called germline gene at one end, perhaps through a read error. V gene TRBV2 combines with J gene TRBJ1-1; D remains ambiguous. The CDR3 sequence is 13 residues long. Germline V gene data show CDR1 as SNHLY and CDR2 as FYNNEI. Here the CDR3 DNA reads TGTGCCAGCAGCTGGAACCCGAACTCTGAAGCTTTCTTT. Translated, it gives CASSWNPNSEAFF.

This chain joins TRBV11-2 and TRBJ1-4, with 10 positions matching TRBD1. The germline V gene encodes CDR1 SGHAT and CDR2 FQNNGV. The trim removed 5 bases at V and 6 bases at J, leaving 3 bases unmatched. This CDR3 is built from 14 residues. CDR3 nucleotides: TGTGCCAGCAGCCCGACAGGGGGCTATGAAAAACTGTTTTTT. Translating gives CASSPTGGYEKLFF. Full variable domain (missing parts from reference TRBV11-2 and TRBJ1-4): EAGVAQSPRYKIIEKRQSVAFWCNPISGHATLYWYQQILGQGPKLLIQFQNNGVVDDSQLPKDRFSAERLKGVDSTLKIQPAKLEDSAVYLCASSPTGGYEKLFFGSGTQLSVL.

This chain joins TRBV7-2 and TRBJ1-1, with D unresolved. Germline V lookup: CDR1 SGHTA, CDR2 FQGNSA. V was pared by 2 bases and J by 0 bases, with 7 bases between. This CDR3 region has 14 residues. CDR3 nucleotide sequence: TGTGCCAGCAGCTTAAGGTTGCTGAACACTGAAGCTTTCTTT. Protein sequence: CASSLRLLNTEAFF.

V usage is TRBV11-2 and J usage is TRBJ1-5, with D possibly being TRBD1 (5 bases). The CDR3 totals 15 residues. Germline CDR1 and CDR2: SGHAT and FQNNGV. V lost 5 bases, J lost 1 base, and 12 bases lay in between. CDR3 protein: CASSPGQSSNQPQHF. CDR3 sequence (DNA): TGTGCCAGCAGCCCTGGACAATCCAGCAATCAGCCCCAGCATTTT.

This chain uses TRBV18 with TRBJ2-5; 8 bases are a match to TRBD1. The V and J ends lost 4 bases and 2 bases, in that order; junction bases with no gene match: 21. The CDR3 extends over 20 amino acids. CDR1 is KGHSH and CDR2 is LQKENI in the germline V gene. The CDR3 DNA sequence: TGTGCCAGCTCACAACTCCTCGGCGGGACAGGAAGGGGACAGCAAGAGACCCAGTACTTC. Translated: CASSQLLGGTGRGQQETQYF. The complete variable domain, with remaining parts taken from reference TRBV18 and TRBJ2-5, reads NAGVMQNPRHLVRRRGQEARLRCSPMKGHSHVYWYRQLPEEGLKFMVYLQKENIIDESGMPKERFSAEFPKEGPSILRIQQVVRGDSAAYFCASSQLLGGTGRGQQETQYFGPGTRLLVL.

The chain's CDR3 is CASRPPSGGRAEQFF. The CDR3 DNA reads TGTGCCAGCAGGCCCCCTTCGGGAGGTAGGGCTGAGCAGTTCTTC. The chain employs TRBV6-1 and TRBJ2-1; 7 bases fit TRBD2. This CDR3 is built from 15 residues. Germline lookup yields CDR1 MNHNS and CDR2 SASEGT. The V segment lost 6 bases and the J segment 9 bases; nucleotides outside the gene matches: 14.

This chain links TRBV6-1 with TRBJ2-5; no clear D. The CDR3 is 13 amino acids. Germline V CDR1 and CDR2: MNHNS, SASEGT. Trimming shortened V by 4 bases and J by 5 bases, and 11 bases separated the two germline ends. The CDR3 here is CASSVLNGETQYF. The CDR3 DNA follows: TGTGCCAGCAGTGTTCTCAACGGGGAGACCCAGTACTTC.

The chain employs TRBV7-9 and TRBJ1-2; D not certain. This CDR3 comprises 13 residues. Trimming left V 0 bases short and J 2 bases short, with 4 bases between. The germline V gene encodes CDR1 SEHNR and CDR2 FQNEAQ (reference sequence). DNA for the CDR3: TGTGCCAGCAGCTTAGCACAGAACTATGGCTACACCTTC. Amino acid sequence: CASSLAQNYGYTF.

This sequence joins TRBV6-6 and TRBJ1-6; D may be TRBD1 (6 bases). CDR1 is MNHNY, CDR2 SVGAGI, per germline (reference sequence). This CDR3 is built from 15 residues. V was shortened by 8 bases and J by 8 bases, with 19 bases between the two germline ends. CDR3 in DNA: TGTGCCAGCCGCACAGGGACGGAGGGGTATTCACCCCTCCACTTT. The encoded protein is CASRTGTEGYSPLHF.

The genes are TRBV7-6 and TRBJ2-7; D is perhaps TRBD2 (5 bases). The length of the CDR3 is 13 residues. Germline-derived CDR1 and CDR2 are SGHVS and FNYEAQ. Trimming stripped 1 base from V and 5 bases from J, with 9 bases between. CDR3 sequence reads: CASSLVAGDEQYF. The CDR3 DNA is TGTGCCAGCAGCTTAGTGGCCGGGGACGAGCAGTACTTC.

The CDR3 sequence: CASSAGTDSRKGETQYF. In DNA form, the CDR3 reads TGCGCCAGCAGCGCCGGGACGGACTCCCGTAAAGGGGAGACCCAGTACTTC. The chain uses TRBV5-1 and TRBJ2-5; D is tentatively TRBD1 or TRBD2 (5 bases each). V lost 4 bases and J lost 5, with 24 bases in between. The CDR3 covers 17 residues. Germline loops: CDR1 SGHRS, CDR2 YFSETQ.

CDR3 sequence: CASSPQTSGIYNEQFF. As DNA, the CDR3 is TGTGCCAGCTCACCGCAGACTAGCGGGATCTACAATGAGCAGTTCTTC. The gene calls are TRBV18 and TRBJ2-1; 11 positions agree with TRBD2. This CDR3 comprises 16 residues. In germline, CDR1 is KGHSH, CDR2 LQKENI. Unmatched junction bases numbered 4, after V lost 3 bases and J lost 3 bases.

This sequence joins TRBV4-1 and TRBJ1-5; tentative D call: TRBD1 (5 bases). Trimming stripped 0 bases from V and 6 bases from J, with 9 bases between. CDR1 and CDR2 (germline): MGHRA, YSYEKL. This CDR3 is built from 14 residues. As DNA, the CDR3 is TGCGCCAGCAGCCAAGATGGGAGGGGTCAGCCCCAGCATTTT. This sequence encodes CASSQDGRGQPQHF.

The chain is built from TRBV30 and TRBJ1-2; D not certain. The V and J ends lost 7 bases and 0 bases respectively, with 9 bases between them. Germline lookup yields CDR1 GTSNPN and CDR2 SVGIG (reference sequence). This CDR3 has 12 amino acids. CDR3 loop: CAFEVSNYGYTF. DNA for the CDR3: TGTGCCTTCGAGGTTTCTAACTATGGCTACACCTTC.

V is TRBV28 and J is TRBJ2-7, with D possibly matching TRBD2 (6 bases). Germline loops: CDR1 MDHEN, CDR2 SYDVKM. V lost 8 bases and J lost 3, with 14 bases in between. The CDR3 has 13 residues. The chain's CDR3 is CASGRDSRYEQYF. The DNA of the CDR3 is TGTGCCAGCGGCCGGGACTCTCGCTACGAGCAGTACTTC.

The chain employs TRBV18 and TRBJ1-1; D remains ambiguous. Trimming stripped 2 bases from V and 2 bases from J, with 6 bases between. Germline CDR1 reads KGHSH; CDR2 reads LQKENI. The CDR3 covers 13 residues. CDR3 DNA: TGTGCCAGCTCACCATTCCCAAACACTGAAGCTTTCTTT. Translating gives CASSPFPNTEAFF.

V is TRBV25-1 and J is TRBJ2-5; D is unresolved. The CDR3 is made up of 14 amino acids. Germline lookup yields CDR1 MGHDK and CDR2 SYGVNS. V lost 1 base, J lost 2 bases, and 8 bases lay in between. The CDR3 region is CASSESLLQETQYF. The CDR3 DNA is TGTGCCAGCAGTGAATCTTTGTTACAAGAGACCCAGTACTTC.

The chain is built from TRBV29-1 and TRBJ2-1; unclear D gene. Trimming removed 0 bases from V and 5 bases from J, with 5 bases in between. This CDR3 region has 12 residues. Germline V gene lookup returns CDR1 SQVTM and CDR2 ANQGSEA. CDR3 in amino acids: CSVEDRNNEQFF. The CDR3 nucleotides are TGCAGCGTTGAAGATCGTAACAATGAGCAGTTCTTC.

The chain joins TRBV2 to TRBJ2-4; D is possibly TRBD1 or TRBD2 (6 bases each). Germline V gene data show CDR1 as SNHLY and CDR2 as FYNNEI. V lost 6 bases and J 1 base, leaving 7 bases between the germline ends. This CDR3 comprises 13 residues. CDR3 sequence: CASRGGAKNIQYF. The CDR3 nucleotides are TGTGCCAGCAGAGGGGGGGCCAAAAACATTCAGTACTTC.

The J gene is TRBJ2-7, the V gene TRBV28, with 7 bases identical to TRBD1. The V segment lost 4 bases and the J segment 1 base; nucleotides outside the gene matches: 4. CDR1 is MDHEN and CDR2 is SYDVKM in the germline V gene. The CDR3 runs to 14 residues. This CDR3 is CASSSGTESYEQYF. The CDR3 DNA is TGTGCCAGCAGTTCCGGGACAGAGTCCTACGAGCAGTACTTC. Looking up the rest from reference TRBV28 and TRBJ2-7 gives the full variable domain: DVKVTQSSRYLVKRTGEKVFLECVQDMDHENMFWYRQDPGLGLRLIYFSYDVKMKEKGDIPEGYSVSREKKERFSLILESASTNQTSMYLCASSSGTESYEQYFGPGTRLTVT.

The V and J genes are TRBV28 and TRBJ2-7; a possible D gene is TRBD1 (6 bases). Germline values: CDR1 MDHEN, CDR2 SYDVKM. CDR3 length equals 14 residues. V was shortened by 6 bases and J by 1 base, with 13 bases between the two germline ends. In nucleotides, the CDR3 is TGTGCCAGCAGGAACCGGGACAATTCCTACGAGCAGTACTTC. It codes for CASRNRDNSYEQYF. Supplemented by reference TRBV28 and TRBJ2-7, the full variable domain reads DVKVTQSSRYLVKRTGEKVFLECVQDMDHENMFWYRQDPGLGLRLIYFSYDVKMKEKGDIPEGYSVSREKKERFSLILESASTNQTSMYLCASRNRDNSYEQYFGPGTRLTVT.